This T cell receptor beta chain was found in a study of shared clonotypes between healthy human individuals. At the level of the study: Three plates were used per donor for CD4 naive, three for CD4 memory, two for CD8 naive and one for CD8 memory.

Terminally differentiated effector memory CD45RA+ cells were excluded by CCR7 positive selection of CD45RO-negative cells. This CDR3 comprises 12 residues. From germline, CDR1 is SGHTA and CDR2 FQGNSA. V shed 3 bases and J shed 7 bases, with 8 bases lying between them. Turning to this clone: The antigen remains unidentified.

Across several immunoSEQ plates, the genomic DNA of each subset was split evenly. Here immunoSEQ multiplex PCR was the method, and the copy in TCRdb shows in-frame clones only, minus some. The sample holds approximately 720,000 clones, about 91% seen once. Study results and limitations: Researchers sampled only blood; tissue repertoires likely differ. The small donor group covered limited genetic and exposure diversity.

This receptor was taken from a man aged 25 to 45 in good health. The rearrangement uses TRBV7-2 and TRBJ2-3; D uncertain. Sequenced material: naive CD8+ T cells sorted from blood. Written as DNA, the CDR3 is TGTGCCAGCAGCTTGCCTGGGAATACGCAGTATTTT. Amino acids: CASSLPGNTQYF.